This T cell receptor (beta chain) was profiled in a study of cytomegalovirus exposure and HLA in healthy donors. A remark on this clone: Its cognate antigen is unknown.

The PCR made use of 60 Vbeta and 13 Jbeta primers. Assay: immunoSEQ multiplex PCR; the TCRdb copy retains only in-frame clones and omits some. In the table there are over 150,000 clones, roughly 80% of which are singletons. Between the trimmed V and J ends, which lost 1 base and 3 bases, there was a span of 16 bases. The CDR3 covers 17 residues. Germline V gene sequence: CDR1 MGHRA, CDR2 YSYEKL. Study observations and caveats: In a later analysis, across HLA loci, associated TCR counts were highest for DRB1, lowest for HLA-C. Later analysis suggested links between common viral pathogens and several top significant clusters. A few of the chains that were CMV-associated were confirmed in vitro to be specific for CMV antigens. Looking again later, the authors saw that most CMV-associated TCR beta chains seemed HLA-restricted.

The source material was PBMCs. The chain combines TRBV4-1 with TRBJ2-1, with D perhaps TRBD2 (6 bases). The sequence was collected from a man younger than 45 in good health and CMV-seropositive. CDR3 bases: TGCGCCAGCAGCCAAGCCCCGCCGGGACTTATCTACAATGAGCAGTTCTTC. Protein product: CASSQAPPGLIYNEQFF.